These 21 T cell receptor beta chains were all obtained from the same sample, sequenced in a study of blood T cell repertoires in COVID-19. Generated by immunoSEQ multiplex PCR, the TCRdb table keeps only in-frame clones and is missing some. The sample carries approximately 100,000 clones, about four fifths recorded once. Sample: peripheral blood. Receptor source: a woman between 55 and 75 years old with acute or convalescent COVID-19.

The V call is TRBV18, the J call TRBJ1-5, with 10 bases that match TRBD1. Germline V gives CDR1 KGHSH, CDR2 LQKENI. This CDR3 contains 16 residues. V shed 3 bases, J shed 3 bases, and the junction held 5 bases outside the gene matches. The CDR3 region has the DNA TGTGCCAGCTCACCGGAGACAGGGGGCTCCAATCAGCCCCAGCATTTT. Translated, it gives CASSPETGGSNQPQHF.

CDR3 bases: TGTGCCTGGAGTGGTCCCCGAGGAGCCTACGAGCAGTACTTC. Protein: CAWSGPRGAYEQYF. The V and J genes are TRBV30 and TRBJ2-7; D not certain. V was trimmed by 1 base and J by 2 bases, leaving 12 bases between them. Germline V gives CDR1 GTSNPN, CDR2 SVGIG (reference sequence). The CDR3 is 14 residues long.

The chain uses TRBV7-9 and TRBJ1-5; tentative D call: TRBD1 (6 bases). This CDR3 is 17 amino acids long. Germline CDR1 SEHNR, CDR2 FQNEAQ (reference sequence). Trimming stripped 6 bases from V and 7 bases from J, with 25 bases between. The DNA for the CDR3 is TGTGCCAGCAGTTTCTCGAATCGGGGGGCAACAGGACAGCCCCAGCATTTT. Protein product: CASSFSNRGATGQPQHF.

The V call is TRBV27, the J call TRBJ2-7; TRBD2 aligns across 13 bases. This CDR3 contains 16 residues. Germline V gene lookup returns CDR1 MNHEY and CDR2 SMNVEV (reference sequence). Trimming took 5 bases from V and 5 from J; bases not matched to a gene: 9. CDR3 sequence: CASSQLLAGGFNEQYF. The DNA of the CDR3 is TGTGCCAGCAGTCAGCTACTAGCGGGGGGGTTCAACGAGCAGTACTTC.

This clone was detected only once. The rearrangement links TRBV11-1 to TRBJ1-1; no clear D. CDR3 size: 12 residues. Trimming cost V 4 bases and J 5 bases, with 8 bases left between them. Germline V gene sequence: CDR1 SGHAT, CDR2 FQDESV (reference sequence). For the CDR3, the DNA is TGTGCCAGCAGCTGGTCGAGGACTGAAGCTTTCTTT. Protein sequence: CASSWSRTEAFF.

The chain couples TRBV5-6 to TRBJ2-7; D is perhaps TRBD2 (6 bases). Trimming removed 0 bases at V and 3 bases at J, with 10 bases between. Germline-derived CDR1 and CDR2 are SGHDT and YYEEEE. The CDR3 loop spans 14 amino acids. CDR3 protein: CASSLGLEYYEQYF. CDR3 coding DNA: TGTGCCAGCAGCTTGGGACTAGAGTACTACGAGCAGTACTTC.

V gene TRBV30 combines with J gene TRBJ2-3, with D possibly being TRBD1 (6 bases). V was cut by 3 bases and J by 7 bases, with 8 bases left in between. The germline gives CDR1 GTSNPN, CDR2 SVGIG (reference sequence). The CDR3 runs 11 residues. CDR3 region: CAWRQGHTQYF. CDR3 in DNA: TGTGCCTGGAGACAGGGCCATACGCAGTATTTT.

The chain uses TRBV5-1 and TRBJ1-2; a possible D gene is TRBD1 (5 bases). Trimming took off 4 bases at V and 4 bases at J, with 23 bases between the two ends. The germline CDR1 and CDR2 sequences are SGHRS and YFSETQ. The CDR3 loop spans 17 amino acids. As DNA, the CDR3 is TGCGCCAGCAGCCCAAACCCGAGTGGGGCCCCTTTCTATGGCTACACCTTC. This translates into CASSPNPSGAPFYGYTF.

V gene TRBV3-1 (or the pseudogene TRBV3-2) combines with J gene TRBJ1-1; TRBD1 is a possible D gene (5 bases). V was trimmed by 0 bases and J by 0 bases, leaving 8 bases between them. The CDR3 covers 15 residues. CDR1 and CDR2 from the germline V gene are LGHDT and YNNKEL (reference sequence). In DNA form, the CDR3 reads TGTGCCAGCAGCCAAGATTCAGGGTTGAACACTGAAGCTTTCTTT. This translates into CASSQDSGLNTEAFF.

The genes are TRBV15 and TRBJ2-2; 10 positions match TRBD2. This CDR3 has 17 residues. The germline gives CDR1 LNHNV, CDR2 YYDKDF (reference sequence). Trimming at V came to 0 bases and at J to 8 bases, leaving 9 bases not matched to a gene. CDR3 sequence (DNA): TGTGCCACCAGCAGAGATGGGCTAGCGGGAGATAAAGGGGAGCTGTTTTTT. Protein product: CATSRDGLAGDKGELFF.

The gene calls are TRBV5-1 and TRBJ1-3; no clear D gene. Trimming left V 0 bases short and J 2 bases short, with 9 bases between. The CDR3 runs to 15 residues. CDR1 is SGHRS and CDR2 is YFSETQ in the germline V gene. DNA for the CDR3: TGCGCCAGCAGCTTGGAACAAACCACTGGAAACACCATATATTTT. This codes for CASSLEQTTGNTIYF.

The chain uses TRBV10-3 and TRBJ1-5; D unclear. With 0 bases removed from V and 5 bases from J, the gap between germline ends came to 5 bases. From germline, CDR1 is ENHRY and CDR2 SYGVKD. There are 13 residues in the CDR3. CDR3 residues: CAISESQDQPQHF. CDR3 DNA: TGTGCCATCAGTGAGTCCCAGGATCAGCCCCAGCATTTT.

The J gene is TRBJ2-5, the V gene TRBV19; D may be TRBD2 (6 bases). Trimming took off 3 bases at V and 3 bases at J, with 11 bases between the two ends. This CDR3 is built from 14 residues. Germline CDR1 and CDR2: LNHDA and SQIVND (reference sequence). The CDR3 DNA follows: TGTGCCAGTAGTATGTATAGCGGAGAAGAGACCCAGTACTTC. Residues: CASSMYSGEETQYF.

This rearrangement joins TRBV5-1 to TRBJ2-7, with 12 bases that match TRBD2. The CDR3 spans 16 residues. In germline, CDR1 is SGHRS, CDR2 YFSETQ. Unmatched junction bases numbered 11, after V lost 3 bases and J lost 7 bases. CDR3 loop: CASSSFTSGGPREQYF. For the CDR3, the DNA is TGCGCCAGCAGCTCGTTTACTAGCGGGGGGCCAAGGGAGCAGTACTTC. The complete variable domain, with remaining parts taken from reference TRBV5-1 and TRBJ2-7, reads KAGVTQTPRYLIKTRGQQVTLSCSPISGHRSVSWYQQTPGQGLQFLFEYFSETQRNKGNFPGRFSGRQFSNSRSEMNVSTLELGDSALYLCASSSFTSGGPREQYFGPGTRLTVT.

This clone showed up just once. The rearrangement uses TRBV19 and TRBJ2-5; TRBD2 matches at 12 bases. CDR1 and CDR2 (germline): LNHDA, SQIVND (reference sequence). Germline trimming cut 5 bases from V and 3 bases from J; bases unmatched to any gene: 7. The CDR3 contains 16 residues. The DNA for the CDR3 is TGTGCCAGTAGTCCGAGACTAGCGGGGGAGGAAGAGACCCAGTACTTC. It encodes CASSPRLAGEEETQYF.

In its sample, this clone was seen a few times. This chain uses TRBV7-8 with TRBJ2-7; 9 nucleotides match TRBD1. V gave up 5 bases and J gave up 1 base; unmatched junction bases: 6. The CDR3 runs to 15 residues. In germline, CDR1 is SGHVS, CDR2 FQNEAQ. Here the CDR3 DNA reads TGTGCCAGCAGCCCCCGGGACAGGGATTCCTACGAGCAGTACTTC. This codes for CASSPRDRDSYEQYF.

This clone was recorded once. At one boundary the junction diverges from the germline segment, which might be a read error. This chain joins TRBV7-7 and TRBJ1-3; perhaps TRBD1 as D (5 bases). The CDR3 totals 15 residues. Germline V lookup: CDR1 SSHAT, CDR2 FNYEAQ (reference sequence). DNA of the CDR3: TGTGCTAGCAGCCCGGGCGGGGCGTCTGGAAACACCATATATTTT. Translated, it gives CASSPGGASGNTIYF.

Here the CDR3 reads CASRGAGGKDQPQHF. The CDR3 DNA is TGTGCCAGCAGGGGGGCAGGGGGGAAAGATCAGCCCCAGCATTTT. The chain joins TRBV6-5 to TRBJ1-5, with 7 nucleotides matching TRBD1. Germline CDR1 and CDR2: MNHEY and SVGAGI. The CDR3 is made up of 15 amino acids. Trimming cost V 6 bases and J 5 bases; bases outside gene matches: 10.

CDR3 amino acids: CASSLRSGEQYF. DNA of the CDR3: TGTGCCAGCAGCTTACGTTCCGGGGAGCAGTACTTC. V is TRBV5-6 and J is TRBJ2-7; D uncertain. Germline lookup yields CDR1 SGHDT and CDR2 YYEEEE. The V gene lost 2 bases and the J gene lost 7 bases, with 10 bases spanning the gap. The length of the CDR3 is 12 residues.

The chain carries TRBV18 and TRBJ2-5, with a possible D match to TRBD1 (5 bases). The CDR3 covers 14 residues. The germline CDR1 and CDR2 sequences are KGHSH and LQKENI. V was clipped by 3 bases and J by 5 bases, with 13 bases between them. In DNA, the CDR3 is TGTGCCAGCTCACCTCAGCAGGGATCGGAGACCCAGTACTTC. Residues: CASSPQQGSETQYF.

The J gene is TRBJ1-2, the V gene TRBV10-3; D is perhaps TRBD1 (6 bases). The ends were cut back, 2 bases at V and 3 bases at J, with 10 bases in the middle. Germline values: CDR1 ENHRY, CDR2 SYGVKD. The CDR3 is 14 amino acids. The DNA of the CDR3 is TGTGCCATCAGTGAGGCCAGGGGTGACTATGGCTACACCTTC. Its translation is CAISEARGDYGYTF.